This T cell receptor beta chain was sequenced for a study of beta chain features in type 1 diabetes. Worth noting for this clone: Its cognate antigen is unknown.

Expressed TCRB transcripts were sequenced because the isolated RNA had all been reverse transcribed beforehand. Only in-frame clones appear in the TCRdb table, and some are missing; sequencing was by immunoSEQ multiplex PCR. The repertoire holds around 250,000 clones, with roughly 13% as singletons. Findings and caveats of the study: For patients, the naive, central memory and Treg TCRB repertoires appeared more alike than for healthy donors. Patients with Type 1 diabetes showed moderately but significantly shorter TCRB CDR3s in all four CD4+ subsets. Although PCR might favor shorter templates, it would do so equally in patients and controls.

This TCR was recovered from a man younger than 40 with type 1 diabetes. Specimen: naive CD4+ T cells from blood.

The CDR3 region is CATGLADNNEQFF. In DNA form, the CDR3 reads TGTGCCACCGGACTAGCGGACAACAATGAGCAGTTCTTC. This sequence joins TRBV10-3 and TRBJ2-1; 10 nucleotides agree with TRBD2. The CDR3 covers 13 residues. The germline CDR1 and CDR2 sequences are ENHRY and SYGVKD. J lost 5 bases, V lost 10 bases, and 5 bases had no gene match.